This T cell receptor beta chain was captured in a study of blood T cell repertoires in COVID-19. Study-wide background: T cells, B-cell-depleted T cells, or PBMCs provided the cDNA or gDNA that served as material.

Generated by immunoSEQ multiplex PCR, the TCRdb table keeps only in-frame clones and is missing some. The table includes around 170,000 clones, around 89% detected once. Germline V gives CDR1 KGHDR, CDR2 SFDVKD. Trimming took 5 bases from V and 10 from J, leaving 32 bases between them. The CDR3 covers 19 residues. V and J are TRBV24-1 and TRBJ1-5; a possible D gene is TRBD1 (6 bases). The sample was peripheral blood. This TCR was recovered from a man aged 55 to 70 with acute or convalescent COVID-19. The CDR3: CATSAPPFEGQLTRRPQHF. The CDR3 region has the DNA TGTGCCACCAGTGCCCCCCCCTTTGAAGGACAGCTCACTAGGAGACCCCAGCATTTT.